Each of the 7 T cell receptor beta chains below was sequenced from the same sample in a study of shared clonotypes between healthy human individuals. Measured with immunoSEQ multiplex PCR; TCRdb has only the in-frame clones, and not every one. Of around 600,000 clones in the sample, roughly 96% were seen once. It was CD45RO-negative cells, positively selected for CCR7, that made up naive CD8 cells, with terminally differentiated effector memory CD45RA+ cells excluded. Sequencing used naive CD8+ T cells sorted from blood. The receptor set was obtained from a woman aged 25 to 45 in good health.

This chain links TRBV19 with TRBJ1-4; D is unresolved. Germline loops: CDR1 LNHDA, CDR2 SQIVND (reference sequence). The length of the CDR3 is 16 residues. V was pared by 1 base and J by 8 bases, with 17 bases between. CDR3 nucleotide sequence: TGTGCCAGTAGTATAGCCCTAATCCGGATAGAGGAAAAACTGTTTTTT. This codes for CASSIALIRIEEKLFF.

On this clone itself: In the same sample, other DNA sequences code for this CDR3. The chain combines TRBV7-9 with TRBJ2-7, with D perhaps matching TRBD1 or TRBD2 (6 bases each). The CDR3 extends over 15 amino acids. Germline lookup yields CDR1 SEHNR and CDR2 FQNEAQ (reference sequence). Trimming cost V 1 base and J 4 bases, with 14 bases left between them. The CDR3 loop reads CASSLVGGGGYEQYF. CDR3 nucleotide sequence: TGTGCCAGCAGCTTAGTGGGTGGAGGGGGGTACGAGCAGTACTTC.

The chain links TRBV7-9 to TRBJ2-1, with D uncertain. Germline loops: CDR1 SEHNR, CDR2 FQNEAQ (reference sequence). V was cut by 5 bases and J by 8 bases, with 13 bases left in between. The CDR3 loop spans 13 amino acids. The CDR3 here is CASSPSGGDEQFF. For the CDR3, the DNA is TGTGCCAGCAGCCCATCAGGTGGGGATGAGCAGTTCTTC.

With respect to this clone: Other nucleotide sequences in the sample specify the same CDR3. The V and J genes are TRBV28 and TRBJ2-7, with 7 bases identical to TRBD1. With V trimmed by 7 bases and J by 2 bases, 5 bases remained unmatched. Germline loops: CDR1 MDHEN, CDR2 SYDVKM. This CDR3 contains 13 residues. The CDR3 is CASTRDRAYEQYF. The CDR3 nucleotides are TGTGCCAGCACGAGAGACAGGGCCTACGAGCAGTACTTC. The full variable domain, with the rest looked up from reference TRBV28 and TRBJ2-7, is DVKVTQSSRYLVKRTGEKVFLECVQDMDHENMFWYRQDPGLGLRLIYFSYDVKMKEKGDIPEGYSVSREKKERFSLILESASTNQTSMYLCASTRDRAYEQYFGPGTRLTVT.

On this clone: In the same sample, other DNA sequences code for this CDR3. V gene TRBV2 combines with J gene TRBJ2-7; no definite D call. V lost 8 bases and J 0 bases, leaving 8 bases between the germline ends. The CDR3 length is 12 residues. The germline V gene has CDR1 SNHLY and CDR2 FYNNEI. The CDR3 loop reads CASALGSYEQYF. DNA for the CDR3: TGTGCCAGCGCGCTGGGCTCCTACGAGCAGTACTTC.

The V gene is TRBV28, the J gene TRBJ2-7; possible D gene TRBD1, 6 bases. V was trimmed by 6 bases and J by 4 bases, leaving 22 bases between them. Per the germline V gene, CDR1 is MDHEN and CDR2 is SYDVKM. This CDR3 contains 16 residues. The CDR3 reads CASSPGGHQADYEQYF. Here the CDR3 DNA reads TGTGCCAGCAGCCCTGGGGGACACCAGGCTGATTACGAGCAGTACTTC.

The rearrangement joins TRBV6-5 to TRBJ2-7; perhaps TRBD2 as D (5 bases). Between the trimmed V and J ends, which lost 5 bases and 3 bases, there was a span of 11 bases. In germline, CDR1 is MNHEY, CDR2 SVGAGI. The CDR3 consists of 13 residues. The CDR3 nucleotides read TGTGCCAGCAGTACGGGAATAAACTACGAGCAGTACTTC. Translating gives CASSTGINYEQYF.